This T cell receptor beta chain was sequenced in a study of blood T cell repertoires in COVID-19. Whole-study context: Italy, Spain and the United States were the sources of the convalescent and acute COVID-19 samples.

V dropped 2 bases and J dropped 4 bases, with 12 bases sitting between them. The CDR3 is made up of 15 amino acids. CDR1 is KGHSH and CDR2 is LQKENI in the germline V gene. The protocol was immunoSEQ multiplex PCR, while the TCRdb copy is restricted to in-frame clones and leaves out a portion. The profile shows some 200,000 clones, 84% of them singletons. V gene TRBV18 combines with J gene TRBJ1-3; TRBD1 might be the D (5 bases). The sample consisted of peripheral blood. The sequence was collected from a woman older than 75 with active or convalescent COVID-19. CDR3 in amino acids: CASSPAGAGGNTIYF. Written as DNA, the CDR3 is TGTGCCAGCTCACCAGCTGGGGCAGGAGGAAACACCATATATTTT. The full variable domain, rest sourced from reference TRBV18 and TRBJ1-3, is NAGVMQNPRHLVRRRGQEARLRCSPMKGHSHVYWYRQLPEEGLKFMVYLQKENIIDESGMPKERFSAEFPKEGPSILRIQQVVRGDSAAYFCASSPAGAGGNTIYFGEGSWLTVV.